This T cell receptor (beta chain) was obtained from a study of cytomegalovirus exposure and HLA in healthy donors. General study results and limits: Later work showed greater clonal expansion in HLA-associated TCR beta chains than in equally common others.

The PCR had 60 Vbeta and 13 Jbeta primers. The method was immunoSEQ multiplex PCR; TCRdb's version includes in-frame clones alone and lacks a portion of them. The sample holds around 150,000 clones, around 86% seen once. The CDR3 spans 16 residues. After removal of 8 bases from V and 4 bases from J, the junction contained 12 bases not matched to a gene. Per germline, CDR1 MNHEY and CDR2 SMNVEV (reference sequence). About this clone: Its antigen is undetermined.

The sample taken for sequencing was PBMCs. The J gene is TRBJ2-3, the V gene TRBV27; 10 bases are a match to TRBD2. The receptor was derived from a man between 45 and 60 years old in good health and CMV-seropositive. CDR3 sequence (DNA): TGTGCCAGCGGTACAAAGCGGGGGGGCCCCGCAGATACGCAGTATTTT. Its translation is CASGTKRGGPADTQYF.